This passage covers 7 T cell receptor beta chains from one sample sequenced in a study of breast tumors, draining lymph nodes, adjacent tissues. TCRdb reprocessed the multiplex PCR reads via MiXCR and lists one record per CDR3 protein. The sample has 180,000 or so distinct CDR3 sequences; roughly 29% are singletons. Samples came from axillary lymph nodes draining the breast cancer. The material sequenced was axillary lymph node tissue. These receptors were collected from a female donor with breast cancer. Some clones in this sample may be carry-over from other donors' samples.

About this clonotype itself: One end of the junction varies from germline; a read error may be responsible. The CDR3 region is CASSLRALGGSPPHF. Here the CDR3 DNA reads TGTGCCAGCAGTTTGCGGGCCCTTGGAGGGTCACCCCCCCACTTT. This rearrangement joins TRBV28 to TRBJ1-6; D is unresolved. The germline V gene has CDR1 MDHEN and CDR2 SYDVKM. There are 15 residues in the CDR3.

This clonotype has a count of ten or more. The chain combines TRBV7-9 with TRBJ2-1, with unresolved D. The V end lost 3 bases, the J end lost 4 bases, and 7 bases lay between the germline ends. CDR3 length: 13 amino acids. Germline-derived CDR1 and CDR2 are SEHNR and FQNEAQ (reference sequence). This chain's CDR3 is CASSFFEYNEQFF. The CDR3 DNA reads TGTGCCAGCAGCTTTTTCGAGTACAATGAGCAGTTCTTC.

The chain carries TRBV29-1 and TRBJ1-5; D is uncertain. Trimming pared 7 bases from V and 0 bases from J, leaving 19 bases between. The CDR3 extends over 16 amino acids. Germline values: CDR1 SQVTM, CDR2 ANQGSEA. CDR3 protein: CSAEVELDTSNQPQHF. The CDR3 DNA is TGCAGCGCCGAAGTGGAGTTAGACACTAGCAATCAGCCCCAGCATTTT.

This clonotype has at least ten counts. The chain combines TRBV18 with TRBJ1-3; D gene ambiguous. The CDR3 has 15 residues. CDR1 is KGHSH, CDR2 LQKENI, per germline. Trimming stripped 3 bases from V and 4 bases from J, with 13 bases between. CDR3 protein: CASSPQATEGNTIYF. The DNA for the CDR3 is TGTGCCAGCTCACCTCAGGCAACTGAGGGAAACACCATATATTTT.

Only a few counts were recorded for this clonotype. A read error may explain this, as a much larger clone is one base away. The conserved phenylalanine or tryptophan normally closing the CDR3 is absent here, so this likely arose from a read error. The rearrangement joins TRBV10-3 to TRBJ2-7, with D possibly called TRBD1 or TRBD2 (6 bases each). CDR3 size: 12 residues. CDR1 and CDR2 from the germline V gene are ENHRY and SYGVKD. V lost 6 bases, J lost 6 bases, and 12 bases lay in between. The CDR3 nucleotides read TGTGCCATCAGGACAGAGGGGGGCGAGCAGTACCTC. Amino acid sequence: CAIRTEGGEQYL.

Comments on this clonotype: Since the CDR3 does not end with the conserved phenylalanine or tryptophan, this likely comes from a read error. It is unclear where the CDR3 begins or ends on the DNA, so no DNA is shown, and the CDR3 is as TCRdb lists it. The chain has TRBV19 and TRBJ1-5. Germline V gene sequence: CDR1 LNHDA, CDR2 SQIVND (reference sequence). Both ends counted, the CDR3 spans 8 residues. The chain's CDR3 is CASSPGLA.

This clonotype occurred many times. The J gene is TRBJ2-5, the V gene TRBV3-1, with D perhaps matching TRBD1 or TRBD2 (5 bases each). Germline V lookup: CDR1 LGHDT, CDR2 YNNKEL (reference sequence). Between the trimmed V and J ends, which lost 0 bases and 6 bases, there was a span of 14 bases. CDR3 length: 15 residues. CDR3 loop: CASSQEGTFLQTQYF. The CDR3 DNA reads as TGTGCCAGCAGCCAAGAAGGGACGTTTCTACAGACCCAGTACTTC.